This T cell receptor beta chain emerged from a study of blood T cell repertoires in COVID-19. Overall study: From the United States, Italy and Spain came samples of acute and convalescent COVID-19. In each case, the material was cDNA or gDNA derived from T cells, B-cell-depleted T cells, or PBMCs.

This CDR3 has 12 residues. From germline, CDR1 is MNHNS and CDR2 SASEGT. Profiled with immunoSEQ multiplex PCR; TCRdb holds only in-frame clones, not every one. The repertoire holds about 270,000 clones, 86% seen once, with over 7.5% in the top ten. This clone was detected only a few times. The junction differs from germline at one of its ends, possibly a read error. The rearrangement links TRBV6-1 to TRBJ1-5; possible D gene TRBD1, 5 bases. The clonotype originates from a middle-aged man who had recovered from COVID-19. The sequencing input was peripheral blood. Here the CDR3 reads CASSEADIGASF. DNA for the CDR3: TGTGCCAGCAGTGAAGCTGACATTGGGGCTAGTTTT.